Each of the 27 T cell receptor beta chains below was sequenced from the same sample in a study of blood T cell repertoires in COVID-19. This table comes from immunoSEQ multiplex PCR, and its TCRdb copy is limited to in-frame clones, with some not included. This table has a few hundred thousand clones, approximately 88% appearing once. Material: peripheral blood. These receptors were collected from a woman between 40 and 50 years old who had recovered from COVID-19.

The chain employs TRBV24-1 and TRBJ2-2; the match to TRBD2 covers 8 bases. Trimming took 10 bases from V and 4 from J; bases not matched to a gene: 10. This CDR3 contains 15 residues. Germline-derived CDR1 and CDR2 are KGHDR and SFDVKD. The CDR3 here is CATESGSTTTGELFF. DNA for the CDR3: TGTGCCACAGAGAGCGGGAGTACAACCACCGGGGAGCTGTTTTTT.

The rearrangement uses TRBV15 and TRBJ2-2; TRBD1 agrees at 9 bases. Germline CDR1 and CDR2: LNHNV and YYDKDF (reference sequence). CDR3 length: 17 amino acids. Trimming took 1 base from V and 5 from J; bases not matched to a gene: 8. The CDR3 DNA sequence: TGTGCCACCAGCAGAGGAGACAGGGGGTCGGCGACCGGGGAGCTGTTTTTT. This translates into CATSRGDRGSATGELFF. Filled out from reference TRBV15 and TRBJ2-2, the complete variable domain reads DAMVIQNPRYQVTQFGKPVTLSCSQTLNHNVMYWYQQKSSQAPKLLFHYYDKDFNNEADTPDNFQSRRPNTSFCFLDIRSPGLGDTAMYLCATSRGDRGSATGELFFGEGSRLTVL.

The chain is built from TRBV5-1 and TRBJ2-1, with a weak D call TRBD2 (5 bases). The CDR3 runs to 15 residues. CDR1 and CDR2 (germline): SGHRS, YFSETQ. V was trimmed by 0 bases and J by 3 bases, leaving 10 bases between them. The CDR3 bases are TGCGCCAGCAGCTTGGCCCCGGGGTTCTACAATGAGCAGTTCTTC. Its protein is CASSLAPGFYNEQFF.

The V and J genes are TRBV7-9 and TRBJ1-5; no reliable D call. This CDR3 region has 13 residues. Trimming took off 5 bases at V and 3 bases at J, with 8 bases between the two ends. In germline, CDR1 is SEHNR, CDR2 FQNEAQ (reference sequence). CDR3 coding DNA: TGTGCCAGCAGCCCTGACACCAATCAGCCCCAGCATTTT. It translates to CASSPDTNQPQHF.

The rearrangement joins TRBV11-3 to TRBJ2-5; 11 bases line up with TRBD2. V shed 1 base and J 5 bases; nucleotides not matched to a gene: 6. Germline CDR1 and CDR2: SGHNT and YENEEA. The CDR3 spans 16 residues. CDR3 in DNA: TGTGCCAGCAGCTTAGCCCTAGCGGGGGGTCGGGAGACCCAGTACTTC. Its translation is CASSLALAGGRETQYF.

The gene calls are TRBV10-3 and TRBJ1-3; tentatively, D is TRBD1 (5 bases). Germline lookup yields CDR1 ENHRY and CDR2 SYGVKD. V lost 8 bases to trimming and J lost 0 bases, with 8 bases between them. The CDR3 has 13 amino acids. The DNA for the CDR3 is TGTGCCATCGGGGCGACCTCTGGAAACACCATATATTTT. It is translated as CAIGATSGNTIYF.

The chain joins TRBV7-2 to TRBJ2-7; tentatively, D is TRBD1 (6 bases). Germline loops: CDR1 SGHTA, CDR2 FQGNSA. V lost 5 bases and J lost 4, with 12 bases in between. This CDR3 is 13 amino acids long. CDR3 nucleotide sequence: TGTGCCAGCAGCGTCGGGACAAAATACGAGCAGTACTTC. Protein product: CASSVGTKYEQYF.

The chain employs TRBV12-3 or TRBV12-4 and TRBJ2-1; D gene uncertain. This CDR3 region has 13 residues. V was pared by 6 bases and J by 7 bases, with 13 bases between. CDR3 nucleotide sequence: TGTGCCAGCAGGTTAATTGCAACAAATGAGCAGTTCTTC. Translated: CASRLIATNEQFF.

V usage is TRBV30 and J usage is TRBJ2-7; D remains unclear. CDR1 is GTSNPN and CDR2 is SVGIG in the germline V gene (reference sequence). V lost 0 bases and J 2 bases, leaving 5 bases between the germline ends. The CDR3 consists of 12 residues. The chain's CDR3 is CAWSVSAYEQYF. The DNA for the CDR3 is TGTGCCTGGAGTGTTTCTGCCTACGAGCAGTACTTC.

This chain links TRBV9 with TRBJ1-3, with TRBD1 as a possible D gene (6 bases). There are 17 residues in the CDR3. Looked up from germline, CDR1 is SGDLS and CDR2 is YYNGEE. V lost 3 bases and J lost 0, with 16 bases in between. Here the CDR3 reads CASSGSPGVLSGNTIYF. CDR3 in DNA: TGTGCCAGCAGCGGATCTCCAGGGGTTCTCTCTGGAAACACCATATATTTT. Together with reference TRBV9 and TRBJ1-3, the CDR3 gives the full variable domain: DSGVTQTPKHLITATGQRVTLRCSPRSGDLSVYWYQQSLDQGLQFLIQYYNGEERAKGNILERFSAQQFPDLHSELNLSSLELGDSALYFCASSGSPGVLSGNTIYFGEGSWLTVV.

This rearrangement joins TRBV10-3 to TRBJ2-3; the match to TRBD1 covers 10 bases. Germline CDR1 and CDR2: ENHRY and SYGVKD. V trimming: 5 bases; J trimming: 4 bases; junction bases outside the gene matches: 3. The CDR3 has 14 amino acids. The CDR3 sequence is CAISTDRGPDTQYF. The CDR3 nucleotides are TGTGCCATCAGTACCGACAGGGGGCCAGATACGCAGTATTTT.

V and J are TRBV18 and TRBJ2-7, with no clear D. The CDR3 is made up of 14 amino acids. The germline gives CDR1 KGHSH, CDR2 LQKENI. V was cut by 3 bases and J by 5 bases, with 14 bases left in between. This CDR3 is CASSPMVTADEQYF. CDR3 DNA sequence: TGTGCCAGCTCACCCATGGTTACCGCGGACGAGCAGTACTTC. The full variable domain, in which reference TRBV18 and TRBJ2-7 provide the parts outside the CDR3, is NAGVMQNPRHLVRRRGQEARLRCSPMKGHSHVYWYRQLPEEGLKFMVYLQKENIIDESGMPKERFSAEFPKEGPSILRIQQVVRGDSAAYFCASSPMVTADEQYFGPGTRLTVT.

This clone was picked up one time. CDR3 region: CASRGQGERGYGYTF. The CDR3 region has the DNA TGTGCCAGCAGGGGACAGGGGGAAAGAGGCTATGGCTACACCTTC. This chain uses TRBV3-1 (or the pseudogene TRBV3-2) with TRBJ1-2, with 11 bases that match TRBD1. Germline trimming cut 6 bases from V and 4 bases from J; bases unmatched to any gene: 7. The CDR3 has 15 amino acids. Germline lookup yields CDR1 LGHDT and CDR2 YNNKEL (reference sequence).

This sequence joins TRBV15 and TRBJ2-2; 7 nucleotides align to TRBD2. Germline-derived CDR1 and CDR2 are LNHNV and YYDKDF (reference sequence). J lost 4 bases, V lost 3 bases, and 11 bases had no gene match. CDR3 length: 17 residues. DNA for the CDR3: TGTGCCACCAGCAGCGTTCTGAAGACTAGCTCCACCGGGGAGCTGTTTTTT. Its protein product is CATSSVLKTSSTGELFF. Looking up the rest from reference TRBV15 and TRBJ2-2 gives the full variable domain: DAMVIQNPRYQVTQFGKPVTLSCSQTLNHNVMYWYQQKSSQAPKLLFHYYDKDFNNEADTPDNFQSRRPNTSFCFLDIRSPGLGDTAMYLCATSSVLKTSSTGELFFGEGSRLTVL.

This clone showed up just once. The chain has TRBV15 and TRBJ2-7, with TRBD2 identical over 11 bases. Trimming cost V 3 bases and J 0 bases; bases outside gene matches: 4. CDR1 and CDR2 (germline): LNHNV, YYDKDF (reference sequence). This CDR3 is 16 amino acids long. The CDR3, as DNA: TGTGCCACCAGCAGTTTCCTAGCGGGGGGCTCCTACGAGCAGTACTTC. It specifies CATSSFLAGGSYEQYF. The full variable domain, completed using reference TRBV15 and TRBJ2-7, is DAMVIQNPRYQVTQFGKPVTLSCSQTLNHNVMYWYQQKSSQAPKLLFHYYDKDFNNEADTPDNFQSRRPNTSFCFLDIRSPGLGDTAMYLCATSSFLAGGSYEQYFGPGTRLTVT.

J is TRBJ2-7 and V is TRBV19; 12 bases map to TRBD1. The CDR3 length is 16 residues. Germline V CDR1 and CDR2: LNHDA, SQIVND (reference sequence). J lost 4 bases, V lost 6 bases, and 10 bases had no gene match. CDR3 sequence: CASRNAGTGGLYEQYF. CDR3 nucleotides: TGTGCCAGTAGAAATGCCGGGACAGGGGGCCTGTACGAGCAGTACTTC. The complete variable domain, with remaining parts taken from reference TRBV19 and TRBJ2-7, reads DGGITQSPKYLFRKEGQNVTLSCEQNLNHDAMYWYRQDPGQGLRLIYYSQIVNDFQKGDIAEGYSVSREKKESFPLTVTSAQKNPTAFYLCASRNAGTGGLYEQYFGPGTRLTVT.

Comments on this clone: Other nucleotide sequences in the sample specify the same CDR3. The J gene is TRBJ2-7, the V gene TRBV4-1, with 10 bases lining up with TRBD2. Germline V gives CDR1 MGHRA, CDR2 YSYEKL. With 4 bases clipped from V and 2 bases from J, the junction kept 2 bases outside the gene matches. The CDR3 is 14 residues long. The CDR3 DNA follows: TGCGCCAGCAGCCTAGCGGGAGGACCCTACGAGCAGTACTTC. This encodes CASSLAGGPYEQYF.

The rearrangement joins TRBV19 to TRBJ1-4, with TRBD1 as a possible D gene (6 bases). V was shortened by 7 bases and J by 8 bases, with 20 bases between the two germline ends. The V gene's germline CDR1 is LNHDA and CDR2 SQIVND (reference sequence). The CDR3 length is 15 residues. The CDR3 here is CASKGGGGTSEKLFF. CDR3 nucleotide sequence: TGTGCCAGTAAGGGTGGGGGGGGCACGTCGGAAAAACTGTTTTTT.

The chain carries TRBV24-1 and TRBJ2-7; TRBD1 matches 8 bases. Germline CDR1 and CDR2: KGHDR and SFDVKD. J gave up 2 bases and V 9 bases, and 14 bases lay outside the gene matches. This CDR3 has 16 residues. DNA of the CDR3: TGTGCCACCCGACCTAATTTAGGACAGGGAACCTACGAGCAGTACTTC. Protein sequence: CATRPNLGQGTYEQYF.

As DNA, the CDR3 is TGTGCCAGCAGCGTGGGGAGTAGCGGGAGGGCCTGGGAGACCCAGTACTTC. Protein sequence: CASSVGSSGRAWETQYF. The genes are TRBV9 and TRBJ2-5; 11 nucleotides agree with TRBD2. J lost 5 bases, V lost 2 bases, and 11 bases had no gene match. The CDR3 spans 17 residues. Germline V CDR1 and CDR2: SGDLS, YYNGEE.

The rearrangement uses TRBV2 and TRBJ1-1; D ambiguous. The germline gives CDR1 SNHLY, CDR2 FYNNEI. V was shortened by 4 bases and J by 4 bases, with 13 bases between the two germline ends. This CDR3 contains 14 residues. CDR3 in amino acids: CASSADGLGTEAFF. DNA for the CDR3: TGTGCCAGCAGTGCCGACGGACTGGGCACTGAAGCTTTCTTT.

V is TRBV2 and J is TRBJ2-7; 7 positions agree with TRBD2. CDR1 and CDR2 (germline): SNHLY, FYNNEI. Trimming at V came to 6 bases and at J to 4 bases, leaving 9 bases not matched to a gene. CDR3 size: 14 residues. This CDR3 is CASSRGVSGYEQYF. As DNA, the CDR3 is TGTGCCAGCAGCCGGGGGGTTTCGGGATACGAGCAGTACTTC.

This rearrangement joins TRBV3-1 (or the pseudogene TRBV3-2) to TRBJ2-3; D gene unclear. CDR3 length: 14 amino acids. The germline gives CDR1 LGHDT, CDR2 YNNKEL (reference sequence). V was cut by 2 bases and J by 4 bases, with 10 bases left in between. The CDR3 DNA sequence: TGTGCCAGCAGCCAAACACGAACCCCAGATACGCAGTATTTT. This encodes CASSQTRTPDTQYF.

The V and J genes are TRBV19 and TRBJ2-1; TRBD1 matches 10 bases. The CDR3 totals 14 residues. Germline assignment: CDR1 LNHDA and CDR2 SQIVND (reference sequence). The J segment lost 7 bases and the V segment lost 6 bases, leaving 6 bases of the junction unmatched. The CDR3 protein is CASSTGDRGNEQFF. CDR3 sequence (DNA): TGTGCCAGTAGCACCGGGGACAGGGGAAATGAGCAGTTCTTC.

The rearrangement uses TRBV24-1 and TRBJ2-3, with TRBD2 as a possible D gene (5 bases). Germline V gives CDR1 KGHDR, CDR2 SFDVKD. V dropped 2 bases and J dropped 0 bases, with 14 bases sitting between them. The CDR3 is 17 amino acids. The CDR3 DNA follows: TGTGCCACCAGTGATTCATTTAGCGTTACTAGCACAGATACGCAGTATTTT. Translating gives CATSDSFSVTSTDTQYF.

V gene TRBV10-2 combines with J gene TRBJ2-5, with D perhaps matching TRBD2 (5 bases). V dropped 6 bases and J dropped 5 bases, with 13 bases sitting between them. Germline V gene data show CDR1 as WSHSY and CDR2 as SAAADI. This CDR3 contains 13 residues. Here the CDR3 DNA reads TGCGCCAGCAGGGACTCCATCGGGGAGACCCAGTACTTC. It is translated as CASRDSIGETQYF.

V is TRBV7-2 and J is TRBJ1-4; TRBD1 matches at 8 bases. The J segment lost 3 bases and the V segment lost 0 bases, leaving 15 bases of the junction unmatched. This CDR3 contains 20 residues. The germline V gene encodes CDR1 SGHTA and CDR2 FQGNSA. The CDR3 sequence is CASSLAPPGGSKSANEKLFF. The CDR3, as DNA: TGTGCCAGCAGCTTAGCCCCCCCAGGGGGCAGTAAATCCGCTAATGAAAAACTGTTTTTT. Drawing the rest from reference TRBV7-2 and TRBJ1-4, the complete variable domain is GAGVSQSPSNKVTEKGKDVELRCDPISGHTALYWYRQSLGQGLEFLIYFQGNSAPDKSGLPSDRFSAERTGGSVSTLTIQRTQQEDSAVYLCASSLAPPGGSKSANEKLFFGSGTQLSVL.